This T cell receptor (beta chain) was identified during a study of post-analysis software for immune sequencing data. Study details: Several disease courses (relapsing-remitting, secondary progressive and progressive-relapsing) of multiple sclerosis were included. Study results and caveats: Comparison with controls showed significantly lower normalized Chao1 diversity in multiple sclerosis patients. Samples made in the same batch grouped tightly together by F measure.

On this clonotype: Its antigen is currently unknown.

cDNA libraries of TCR beta carried unique molecular identifiers. One entry per CDR3 protein, called by TCRdb with MiXCR from the PCR reads. In the table there are around 160,000 distinct CDR3 sequences, 36% of which are singletons. The clonotype was recovered from a girl aged 10 to 17 with multiple sclerosis. Sequenced material: blood, taken after autologous hematopoietic stem cell transplantation.

Here the CDR3 reads CASSLARRGKDYGYTF. CDR3 DNA sequence: TGTGCCAGCAGCTTAGCCCGGCGGGGGAAGGACTATGGCTACACCTTC. The rearrangement links TRBV7-2 to TRBJ1-2, with TRBD1 as a possible D gene (5 bases). V lost 0 bases and J lost 3, with 14 bases in between. Germline-derived CDR1 and CDR2 are SGHTA and FQGNSA. This CDR3 region has 16 residues.